The next 23 T cell receptor beta chains were all read from a single sample in a study of T cell responses to AZD1222 COVID-19 vaccine. Here immunoSEQ multiplex PCR was the method, and the copy in TCRdb shows in-frame clones only, minus some. The repertoire has about 160,000 clones, 80% to 95% of them found once; the top ten carry roughly 3.1%. The input for sequencing was peripheral blood, taken 28 days after the second AZD1222 dose. Receptor source: an adult who received the AZD1222 COVID-19 vaccine.

J is TRBJ2-3 and V is TRBV19, with 13 bases lining up with TRBD2. V was pared by 5 bases and J by 2 bases, with 7 bases of the junction left unmatched. This CDR3 has 17 amino acids. Germline V CDR1 and CDR2: LNHDA, SQIVND (reference sequence). The CDR3 DNA reads TGTGCCAGTAGTCTACGGACTAGCGGGAGCCACACAGATACGCAGTATTTT. It yields the protein CASSLRTSGSHTDTQYF.

The V call is TRBV30, the J call TRBJ2-7; 8 nucleotides agree with TRBD2. Germline CDR1 and CDR2: GTSNPN and SVGIG (reference sequence). V gave up 2 bases and J gave up 5 bases; unmatched junction bases: 5. The CDR3 has 13 residues. The CDR3 is CAWSKREPDEQYF. Written as DNA, the CDR3 is TGTGCCTGGAGTAAGCGGGAGCCCGACGAGCAGTACTTC.

The chain employs TRBV27 and TRBJ2-3; a possible D gene is TRBD1 (5 bases). The V end lost 7 bases, the J end lost 2 bases, and 13 bases lay between the germline ends. CDR1 and CDR2 (germline): MNHEY, SMNVEV (reference sequence). The CDR3 extends over 14 amino acids. The chain's CDR3 is CASTRTRTTDTQYF. The CDR3 DNA reads TGTGCCAGCACAAGGACAAGGACCACAGATACGCAGTATTTT.

This clone was detected once. The CDR3 protein is CSARSNEQFF. As DNA, the CDR3 is TGCAGTGCTAGGTCCAATGAGCAGTTCTTC. V is TRBV20-1 and J is TRBJ2-1; D remains ambiguous. V was pared by 3 bases and J by 6 bases, with 3 bases between. CDR1 DFQATT and CDR2 SNEGSKA come from the germline V gene (reference sequence). CDR3 size: 10 residues.

V is TRBV14 and J is TRBJ1-1; no clear D gene. The CDR3 is 16 amino acids. V dropped 4 bases and J dropped 0 bases, with 15 bases sitting between them. Germline assignment: CDR1 SGHDN and CDR2 FVKESK. CDR3 sequence (DNA): TGTGCCAGCAGCCCCGGAGCACAGCTCATGAACACTGAAGCTTTCTTT. Amino acids: CASSPGAQLMNTEAFF.

The chain has TRBV10-2 and TRBJ2-1, with TRBD2 matching over 12 bases. This CDR3 spans 15 amino acids. V lost 4 bases and J lost 2; bases outside the gene matches: 0. CDR1 and CDR2 from the germline V gene are WSHSY and SAAADI. CDR3 in amino acids: CASSGTSGTYNEQFF. CDR3 in DNA: TGCGCCAGCAGTGGGACTAGCGGGACCTACAATGAGCAGTTCTTC.

Ten or more counts support this clone. The chain links TRBV10-3 to TRBJ1-6; D is perhaps TRBD1 (5 bases). The germline V and J ends were trimmed by 0 bases and 9 bases, with 12 bases remaining between them. Germline V gene sequence: CDR1 ENHRY, CDR2 SYGVKD. The CDR3 spans 15 residues. The CDR3 region has the DNA TGTGCCATCAGTGAGTCGAACCAGGGCGGTTCACCCCTCCACTTT. It specifies CAISESNQGGSPLHF.

This clone appeared a single time. The chain carries TRBV5-4 and TRBJ2-5; D tentatively reads TRBD1 or TRBD2 (5 bases each). Per the germline V gene, CDR1 is SGHNT and CDR2 is YYREEE (reference sequence). There are 13 residues in the CDR3. V was shortened by 4 bases and J by 7 bases, with 14 bases between the two germline ends. Here the CDR3 DNA reads TGTGCCAGCAGCCTAGACGCAGGGAGGACCCAGTACTTC. Translating gives CASSLDAGRTQYF.

The chain employs TRBV29-1 and TRBJ2-2; TRBD2 agrees at 7 bases. The CDR3 consists of 14 residues. V shed 4 bases, J shed 5 bases, and the junction held 7 bases outside the gene matches. Germline CDR1 SQVTM, CDR2 ANQGSEA. The CDR3 region is CSVGRGSGTGELFF. CDR3 bases: TGCAGCGTTGGTCGCGGGAGCGGAACCGGGGAGCTGTTTTTT.

The chain carries TRBV7-7 and TRBJ2-1, with 7 positions matching TRBD2. Losses at the gene ends were 8 bases for V and 5 bases for J; bases not matched to a gene: 12. Germline V gives CDR1 SSHAT, CDR2 FNYEAQ (reference sequence). The CDR3 is made up of 15 amino acids. The CDR3 coding sequence is TGTGCCAGCGCCTGGGGGAGGGCCCCAGACAATGAGCAGTTCTTC. It is translated as CASAWGRAPDNEQFF.

V gene TRBV3-1 (or the pseudogene TRBV3-2) combines with J gene TRBJ2-5, with D uncertain. Germline CDR1 LGHDT, CDR2 YNNKEL (reference sequence). Trimming took off 1 base at V and 1 base at J, with 7 bases between the two ends. This CDR3 comprises 14 residues. In DNA form, the CDR3 reads TGTGCCAGCAGCCAAGCCGGATTCCAAGAGACCCAGTACTTC. Translating gives CASSQAGFQETQYF.

This clone was found once. This rearrangement joins TRBV5-6 to TRBJ1-1, with D perhaps TRBD1 (5 bases). Germline assignment: CDR1 SGHDT and CDR2 YYEEEE. The V end lost 0 bases, the J end lost 3 bases, and 9 bases lay between the germline ends. The CDR3 sequence is 14 residues long. CDR3 sequence reads: CASSLAGGDTEAFF. The CDR3 DNA reads TGTGCCAGCAGCTTGGCCGGGGGGGACACTGAAGCTTTCTTT.

This CDR3 is CAISEGSSPNQPQHF. The CDR3 DNA reads as TGTGCCATCAGTGAGGGGTCTTCCCCCAATCAGCCCCAGCATTTT. The chain recombines TRBV10-3 with TRBJ1-5; no reliable D call. Germline V lookup: CDR1 ENHRY, CDR2 SYGVKD. V was pared by 2 bases and J by 3 bases, with 11 bases between. The CDR3 contains 15 residues.

The CDR3 bases are TGTGCCAGCAGATCGGAACCCGGGACGGCTAACTATGGCTACACCTTC. This gives the protein CASRSEPGTANYGYTF. This chain connects TRBV5-6 to TRBJ1-2, with D possibly matching TRBD1 (5 bases). Germline assignment: CDR1 SGHDT and CDR2 YYEEEE. CDR3 length: 16 amino acids. Trimming left V 5 bases short and J 0 bases short, with 17 bases between.

The chain uses TRBV20-1 and TRBJ2-7; D not certain. The V end was cut by 1 base, the J end by 4 bases, with 5 bases between. Germline V gives CDR1 DFQATT, CDR2 SNEGSKA (reference sequence). This CDR3 contains 11 residues. This CDR3 is CSARARYEQYF. CDR3 in DNA: TGCAGTGCTAGAGCCCGATACGAGCAGTACTTC.

The chain recombines TRBV5-1 with TRBJ1-1; a weak D match, TRBD1 (5 bases). CDR1 SGHRS and CDR2 YFSETQ come from the germline V gene. V gave up 0 bases and J gave up 6 bases, with 12 bases separating them. The CDR3 length is 14 residues. In nucleotides, the CDR3 is TGCGCCAGCAGCTTGGCCGTAGAAGGGGCTGAAGCTTTCTTT. Protein: CASSLAVEGAEAFF.

J is TRBJ1-2 and V is TRBV24-1; unclear D gene. CDR3 size: 13 residues. Deletions cut 2 bases from V and 5 bases from J, with 8 bases between. From germline, CDR1 is KGHDR and CDR2 SFDVKD. This chain's CDR3 is CATSDSRGYGYTF. CDR3 nucleotides: TGTGCCACCAGTGATTCTCGCGGATATGGCTACACCTTC.

The sample holds one count of this clone. The chain carries TRBV27 and TRBJ1-5; D gene uncertain. Trimming removed 10 bases from V and 1 base from J, with 17 bases in between. Looked up from germline, CDR1 is MNHEY and CDR2 is SMNVEV (reference sequence). The CDR3 is 15 residues long. This chain's CDR3 is CATKPSLGSNQPQHF. CDR3 sequence (DNA): TGTGCCACTAAACCGAGCTTGGGAAGCAATCAGCCCCAGCATTTT.

This clone was picked up one time. The V gene is TRBV5-5, the J gene TRBJ2-7; 7 nucleotides align to TRBD1. V dropped 0 bases and J dropped 0; count of bases not matched to a gene: 3. Germline V gives CDR1 SGHKS, CDR2 YYEKEE (reference sequence). This CDR3 region has 15 residues. In DNA, the CDR3 is TGTGCCAGCAGCTTGGGACAGGGTTACTCCTACGAGCAGTACTTC. Its protein is CASSLGQGYSYEQYF.

The chain recombines TRBV11-2 with TRBJ2-7, with D possibly being TRBD2 (5 bases). There are 15 residues in the CDR3. The V gene lost 1 base and the J gene lost 0 bases, with 10 bases spanning the gap. Germline lookup yields CDR1 SGHAT and CDR2 FQNNGV. This CDR3 is CASSLVGGSSYEQYF. CDR3 in DNA: TGTGCCAGCAGCTTAGTCGGCGGGTCCTCCTACGAGCAGTACTTC.

The CDR3 DNA follows: TGTGCCACCAGCACCCAGGGAGCGGTTAACTATGGCTACACCTTC. It specifies CATSTQGAVNYGYTF. The genes are TRBV15 and TRBJ1-2; maybe TRBD1 (5 bases). Per germline, CDR1 LNHNV and CDR2 YYDKDF (reference sequence). There are 15 residues in the CDR3. Trimming left V 4 bases short and J 1 base short, with 13 bases between.

The chain uses TRBV11-1 and TRBJ2-2, with TRBD1 matching over 10 bases. Germline V CDR1 and CDR2: SGHAT, FQDESV (reference sequence). V shed 5 bases, J shed 6 bases, and the junction held 6 bases outside the gene matches. The CDR3 contains 15 residues. CDR3 residues: CASSQGQGDAGELFF. CDR3 sequence (DNA): TGTGCCAGCAGCCAAGGACAGGGGGACGCCGGGGAGCTGTTTTTT.

The chain employs TRBV9 and TRBJ2-2; D is unclear. CDR1 is SGDLS, CDR2 YYNGEE, per germline. The CDR3 extends over 14 amino acids. Between the trimmed V and J ends, which lost 3 bases and 4 bases, there was a span of 10 bases. The CDR3 nucleotides read TGTGCCAGCAGCGAGGGCTTGGGCACCGGGGAGCTGTTTTTT. Its translation: CASSEGLGTGELFF.